This TCR beta chain was sequenced in a study of control samples from healthy donors and cancer patients. The germline gives CDR1 LNHDA, CDR2 SQIVND (reference sequence). The CDR3 has 15 residues. V gave up 6 bases and J gave up 4 bases, with 16 bases separating them. The protocol was immunoSEQ multiplex PCR, while the TCRdb copy is restricted to in-frame clones and leaves out a portion. This table holds roughly 200,000 clones, just under 95% found once. The clonotype comes from a man in his forties or fifties in good health. V gene TRBV19 combines with J gene TRBJ1-5; D is unclear. Material for sequencing was blood. The CDR3 DNA follows: TGTGCCAGTAGCCCACCCCGGATCGTAAATCAGCCCCAGCATTTT. This gives the protein CASSPPRIVNQPQHF.